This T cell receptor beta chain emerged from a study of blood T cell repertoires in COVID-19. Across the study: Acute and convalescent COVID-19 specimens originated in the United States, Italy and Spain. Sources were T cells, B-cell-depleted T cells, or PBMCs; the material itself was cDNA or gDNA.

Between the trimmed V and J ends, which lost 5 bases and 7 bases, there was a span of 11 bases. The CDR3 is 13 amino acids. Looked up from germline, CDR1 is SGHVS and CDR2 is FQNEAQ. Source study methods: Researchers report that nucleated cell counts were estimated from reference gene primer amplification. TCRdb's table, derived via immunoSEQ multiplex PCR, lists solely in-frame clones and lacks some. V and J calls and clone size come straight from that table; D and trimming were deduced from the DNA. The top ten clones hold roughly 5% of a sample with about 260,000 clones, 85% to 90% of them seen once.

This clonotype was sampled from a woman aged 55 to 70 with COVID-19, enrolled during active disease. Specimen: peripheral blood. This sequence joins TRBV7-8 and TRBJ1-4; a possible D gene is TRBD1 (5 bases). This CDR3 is CASSPRRGEKLFF. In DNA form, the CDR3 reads TGTGCCAGCAGCCCCAGGAGGGGTGAAAAACTGTTTTTT.